Below, 15 T cell receptor beta chains from the same sample are listed, as sequenced in a study of cytomegalovirus exposure and HLA in healthy donors. The PCR was carried out with 60 Vbeta primers and 13 Jbeta primers. Using immunoSEQ multiplex PCR, the repertoire was profiled, and TCRdb retains in-frame clones only, with some absent. This table holds roughly 170,000 clones, 80% found once. What was sequenced was PBMCs. Every receptor here comes from a boy between 10 and 17 years old in good health and CMV-seronegative.

The chain links TRBV4-2 to TRBJ1-3; 13 bases are shared with TRBD2. The end of the DNA fits TRBJ2-2 better, so the J call may be wrong. Germline V gives CDR1 LGHNA, CDR2 YNFKEQ. The CDR3 spans 20 residues. CDR3 protein: CASSQDLAWTSGRNTGELFF. The CDR3 nucleotides read TGTGCCAGCAGCCAAGATCTAGCCTGGACTAGCGGGAGGAACACCGGGGAGCTGTTTTTT.

J is TRBJ1-5 and V is TRBV21-1; no check of the table's D call, TRBD1, against the DNA was made. TRBV21-1 is marked as a pseudogene. This CDR3 spans 16 amino acids. The CDR3 DNA follows: TGTGCCAGCAGCGGACTGGACAGGGGTCGCAATCAGCCCCAGCATTTT. Its translation is CASSGLDRGRNQPQHF.

This clone was seen a single time. This chain connects TRBV10-3 to TRBJ2-3, with 11 nucleotides matching TRBD2. V was pared by 5 bases and J by 3 bases, with 19 bases of the junction left unmatched. The CDR3 spans 20 residues. CDR1 is ENHRY and CDR2 is SYGVKD in the germline V gene. The CDR3 sequence is CAISPLGIAGGLDGTDTQYF. DNA of the CDR3: TGTGCCATCAGTCCTCTAGGAATAGCGGGAGGGCTGGACGGTACAGATACGCAGTATTTT.

The V and J genes are TRBV9 and TRBJ1-2, with TRBD1 identical over 8 bases. Germline V lookup: CDR1 SGDLS, CDR2 YYNGEE. There are 15 residues in the CDR3. After removal of 0 bases from V and 5 bases from J, the junction contained 6 bases not matched to a gene. In DNA form, the CDR3 reads TGTGCCAGCAGCGTAGAGGGCAGGGGGCAATATGGCTACACCTTC. Translation gives CASSVEGRGQYGYTF.

The gene calls are TRBV4-2 and TRBJ1-3; weak D call: TRBD1 (6 bases). Trimming took off 0 bases at V and 3 bases at J, with 12 bases between the two ends. This CDR3 has 16 amino acids. Germline V gene data show CDR1 as LGHNA and CDR2 as YNFKEQ. The CDR3 spells CASSQDLQGYGNTIYF. In nucleotides, the CDR3 is TGTGCCAGCAGCCAAGATTTACAGGGCTATGGAAACACCATATATTTT.

The chain recombines TRBV15 with TRBJ1-3; D remains unclear. V lost 1 base and J 0 bases, leaving 7 bases between the germline ends. Germline V gene lookup returns CDR1 LNHNV and CDR2 YYDKDF (reference sequence). The CDR3 contains 15 residues. The CDR3 nucleotides read TGTGCCACCAGCAGAGTTCCAGTCTCTGGAAACACCATATATTTT. Its translation is CATSRVPVSGNTIYF. Together with reference TRBV15 and TRBJ1-3, the CDR3 gives the full variable domain: DAMVIQNPRYQVTQFGKPVTLSCSQTLNHNVMYWYQQKSSQAPKLLFHYYDKDFNNEADTPDNFQSRRPNTSFCFLDIRSPGLGDTAMYLCATSRVPVSGNTIYFGEGSWLTVV.

This sequence joins TRBV7-6 and TRBJ2-7, with D tentatively TRBD2 (5 bases). The CDR3 has 12 amino acids. Trimming removed 4 bases at V and 5 bases at J, with 9 bases between. Germline values: CDR1 SGHVS, CDR2 FNYEAQ. The CDR3 here is CASSSDGNEQYF. The CDR3, as DNA: TGTGCCAGCAGCTCAGACGGGAACGAGCAGTACTTC.

In DNA, the CDR3 is TGTGCCAGCACCATGGGGCTACAGGGCTACACCTTC. Protein sequence: CASTMGLQGYTF. The rearrangement uses TRBV11-2 and TRBJ1-2, with D perhaps matching TRBD1 (5 bases). Trimming removed 7 bases from V and 8 bases from J, with 14 bases in between. The CDR3 loop spans 12 amino acids. From germline, CDR1 is SGHAT and CDR2 FQNNGV.

This clone has only a few counts. The V call is TRBV6-4, the J call TRBJ1-1; 8 nucleotides align to TRBD1. The CDR3 runs to 20 residues. V was pared by 0 bases and J by 5 bases, with 20 bases of the junction left unmatched. Germline CDR1 reads MRHNA; CDR2 reads SNTAGT. CDR3 sequence reads: CASSDSSVWVRDRSETEAFF. DNA of the CDR3: TGTGCCAGCAGTGACTCCTCGGTTTGGGTCCGGGACAGGTCTGAGACTGAAGCTTTCTTT.

V gene TRBV9 combines with J gene TRBJ2-1; 10 bases are shared with TRBD2. Germline V gene lookup returns CDR1 SGDLS and CDR2 YYNGEE. Trimming took 4 bases from V and 3 from J; bases not matched to a gene: 4. The CDR3 sequence is 15 residues long. The CDR3 is CASSPSGRVYNEQFF. The CDR3 nucleotides read TGTGCCAGCAGCCCCAGCGGGAGGGTCTACAATGAGCAGTTCTTC.

V gene TRBV5-6 combines with J gene TRBJ1-5; unclear D gene. Germline V gene lookup returns CDR1 SGHDT and CDR2 YYEEEE. The CDR3 contains 12 residues. Between the trimmed V and J ends, which lost 0 bases and 7 bases, there was a span of 5 bases. CDR3 region: CASSLVGQPQHF. DNA of the CDR3: TGTGCCAGCAGCTTGGTGGGCCAGCCCCAGCATTTT.

CDR3 coding DNA: TGTGCCAGCAGCCCCGACACTAGCGGGAGTACCGGGGAGCTGTTTTTT. Residues: CASSPDTSGSTGELFF. V usage is TRBV11-3 and J usage is TRBJ2-2, with 11 bases fitting TRBD2. V lost 5 bases, J lost 5 bases, and 7 bases stayed unmatched. CDR3 size: 16 residues. The V gene's germline CDR1 is SGHNT and CDR2 YENEEA.

This clone was counted once. The gene calls are TRBV6-1 and TRBJ1-5, with TRBD1 matching 7 bases. CDR1 is MNHNS and CDR2 is SASEGT in the germline V gene. CDR3 size: 15 residues. V shed 3 bases, J shed 3 bases, and the junction held 5 bases outside the gene matches. In DNA form, the CDR3 reads TGTGCCAGCAGTGATCGGACAGGCTTCAATCAGCCCCAGCATTTT. Protein product: CASSDRTGFNQPQHF.

This clone has a handful of counts. The V call is TRBV29-1, the J call TRBJ2-5; 10 bases line up with TRBD1. This CDR3 is 14 amino acids long. In germline, CDR1 is SQVTM, CDR2 ANQGSEA. J gave up 7 bases and V 1 base, and 6 bases lay outside the gene matches. CDR3 sequence (DNA): TGCAGCGTTGAAGCGGGACAGGGGCTAGGGACCCAGTACTTC. This gives the protein CSVEAGQGLGTQYF.

Written as DNA, the CDR3 is TGTGCCTGGAGGGACAGGAATTCACCCCTCCACTTT. Protein product: CAWRDRNSPLHF. The rearrangement links TRBV30 to TRBJ1-6, with 7 bases lining up with TRBD1. The CDR3 consists of 12 residues. With 3 bases clipped from V and 7 bases from J, the junction kept 0 bases outside the gene matches. From germline, CDR1 is GTSNPN and CDR2 SVGIG (reference sequence).